This T cell receptor beta chain is drawn from a study of CD8+ T cells in alopecia areata. In the case of this clone: Antigen specificity is unknown.

Germline V CDR1 and CDR2: MNHEY, SMNVEV (reference sequence). This CDR3 is 18 amino acids long. The junction had 19 bases not matched to a gene; V was cut back by 5 bases and J by 3 bases. Findings and caveats of the study: Besides other cells, scalp samples also yield sequences of resident alphabeta T cells from normal skin. TCR sharing was clearer in mice than between patients, perhaps partly owing to patient HLA diversity. Clonality exceeded that of normal scalp in lesional scalp, most notably in alopecia totalis/universalis.

Specimens obtained from alopecia areata patients comprised lesional scalp punch biopsies and peripheral blood. cDNA reverse transcribed from extracted RNA served as the sequencing template. The assay was immunoSEQ multiplex PCR, and TCRdb's table has in-frame clones only and misses some. The top ten clones hold approximately 40% of a sample with fewer than 40,000 clones, around 50% of them seen once. Material for sequencing was NKG2D-high CD8+ T cells sorted from blood. V and J are TRBV27 and TRBJ2-7; 7 nucleotides match TRBD2. The clonotype originates from a human donor with alopecia areata. The CDR3 DNA follows: TGTGCCAGCAGTATTACGTCTCGGAGCGGGACCCTCTTCTACGAGCAGTACTTC. Translation: CASSITSRSGTLFYEQYF.